This T cell receptor (beta chain) originates from a study of shared clonotypes between healthy human individuals. Naive CD8 cells comprised CD45RO-negative, CCR7-positively selected cells, excluding terminally differentiated effector memory CD45RA+ cells. The healthy adult donors were HIV-negative and reported no recent acute infections or vaccinations. Germline V gives CDR1 MNHNY, CDR2 SVGAGI (reference sequence). CDR3 length: 15 residues. V shed 2 bases and J 3 bases; nucleotides not matched to a gene: 5. Sequencing was performed with immunoSEQ multiplex PCR; in TCRdb, only in-frame clones are kept and a portion is missing. Of 1.5 million to 2.5 million clones listed, about 95% are singletons. This clone was detected once.

Material: naive CD8+ T cells sorted from blood. The V call is TRBV6-6, the J call TRBJ2-7; TRBD1 aligns across 9 bases. This receptor was taken from a man younger than 35 in good health. The CDR3 coding sequence is TGTGCCAGCAGTTACCGGACAGGGGATTACTACGAGCAGTACTTC. Its protein is CASSYRTGDYYEQYF.